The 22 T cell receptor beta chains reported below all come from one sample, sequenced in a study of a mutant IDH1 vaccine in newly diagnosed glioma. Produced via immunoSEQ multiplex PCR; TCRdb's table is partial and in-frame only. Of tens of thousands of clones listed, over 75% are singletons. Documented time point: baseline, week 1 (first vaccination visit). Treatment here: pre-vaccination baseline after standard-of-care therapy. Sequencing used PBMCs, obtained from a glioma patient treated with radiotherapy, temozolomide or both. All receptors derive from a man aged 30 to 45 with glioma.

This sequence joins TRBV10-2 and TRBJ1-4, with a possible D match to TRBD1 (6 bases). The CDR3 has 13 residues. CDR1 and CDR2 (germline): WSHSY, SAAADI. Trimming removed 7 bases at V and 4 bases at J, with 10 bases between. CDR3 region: CASTGHLNEKLFF. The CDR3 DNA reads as TGCGCCAGCACGGGACACCTTAATGAAAAACTGTTTTTT.

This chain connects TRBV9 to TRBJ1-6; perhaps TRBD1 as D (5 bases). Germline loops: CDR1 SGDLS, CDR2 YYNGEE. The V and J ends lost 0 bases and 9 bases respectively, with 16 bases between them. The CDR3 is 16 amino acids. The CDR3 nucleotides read TGTGCCAGCAGCGTAGGGGGTGGCAGGGCCTCTTCACCCCTCCACTTT. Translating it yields CASSVGGGRASSPLHF.

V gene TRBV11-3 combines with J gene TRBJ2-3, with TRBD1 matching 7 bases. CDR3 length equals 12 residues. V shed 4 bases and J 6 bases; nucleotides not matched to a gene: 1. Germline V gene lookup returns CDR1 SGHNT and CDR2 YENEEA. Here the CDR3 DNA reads TGTGCCAGCAGCTCACAGGGGGATACGCAGTATTTT. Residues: CASSSQGDTQYF.

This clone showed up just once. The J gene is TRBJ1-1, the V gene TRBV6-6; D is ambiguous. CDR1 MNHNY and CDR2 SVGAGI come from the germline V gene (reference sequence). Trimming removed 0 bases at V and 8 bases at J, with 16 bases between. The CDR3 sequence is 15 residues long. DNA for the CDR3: TGTGCCAGCAGTTACTCTTCTGGGGTCTGGACGGAAGCTTTCTTT. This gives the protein CASSYSSGVWTEAFF.

CDR3 sequence reads: CASSAGGGSYNSPLHF. CDR3 nucleotide sequence: TGTGCCAGCAGCGCCGGGGGGGGCTCCTATAATTCACCCCTCCACTTT. The chain employs TRBV9 and TRBJ1-6; weak D call: TRBD1 (5 bases). Germline V gives CDR1 SGDLS, CDR2 YYNGEE. V was trimmed by 3 bases and J by 0 bases, leaving 10 bases between them. The length of the CDR3 is 16 residues.

The CDR3 loop is CASSSSGGTGELFF. The CDR3 bases are TGTGCCAGCAGCTCTAGCGGGGGGACCGGGGAGCTGTTTTTT. The chain has TRBV7-9 and TRBJ2-2, with TRBD2 matching over 11 bases. Germline CDR1 is SEHNR and CDR2 is FQNEAQ (reference sequence). The CDR3 has 14 amino acids. The V gene end was trimmed by 4 bases and the J gene end by 5 bases; junction bases not matched to a gene: 0.

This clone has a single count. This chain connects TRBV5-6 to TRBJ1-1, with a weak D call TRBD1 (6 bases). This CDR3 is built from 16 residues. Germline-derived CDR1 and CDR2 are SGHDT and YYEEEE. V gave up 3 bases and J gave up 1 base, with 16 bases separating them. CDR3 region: CASSSRGRSKNTEAFF. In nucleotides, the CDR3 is TGTGCCAGCAGCTCTCGGGGGCGTTCGAAGAACACTGAAGCTTTCTTT.

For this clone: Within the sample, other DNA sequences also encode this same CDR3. Here the CDR3 reads CASSISVNTEAFF. The CDR3 region has the DNA TGTGCCAGTAGTATTTCGGTGAACACTGAAGCTTTCTTT. The chain uses TRBV19 and TRBJ1-1; no definite D call. The CDR3 covers 13 residues. Trimming left V 3 bases short and J 0 bases short, with 5 bases between. Germline V CDR1 and CDR2: LNHDA, SQIVND (reference sequence).

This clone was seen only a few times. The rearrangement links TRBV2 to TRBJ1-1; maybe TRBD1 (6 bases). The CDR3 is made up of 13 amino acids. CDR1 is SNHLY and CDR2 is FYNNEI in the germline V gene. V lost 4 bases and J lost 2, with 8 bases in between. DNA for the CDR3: TGTGCCAGCAGTGTTGGGGGCAACACTGAAGCTTTCTTT. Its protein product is CASSVGGNTEAFF.

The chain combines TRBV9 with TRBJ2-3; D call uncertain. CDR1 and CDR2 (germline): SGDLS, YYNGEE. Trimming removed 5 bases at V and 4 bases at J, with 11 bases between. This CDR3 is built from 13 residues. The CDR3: CASSPKFADTQYF. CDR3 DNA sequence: TGTGCCAGCAGTCCTAAGTTCGCAGATACGCAGTATTTT. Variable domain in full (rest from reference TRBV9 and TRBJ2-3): DSGVTQTPKHLITATGQRVTLRCSPRSGDLSVYWYQQSLDQGLQFLIQYYNGEERAKGNILERFSAQQFPDLHSELNLSSLELGDSALYFCASSPKFADTQYFGPGTRLTVL.

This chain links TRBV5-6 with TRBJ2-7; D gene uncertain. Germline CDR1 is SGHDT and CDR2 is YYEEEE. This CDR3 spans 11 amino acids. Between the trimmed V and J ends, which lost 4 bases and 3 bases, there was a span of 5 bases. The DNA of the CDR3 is TGTGCCAGCAGCCTAAACTACGAGCAGTACTTC. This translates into CASSLNYEQYF.

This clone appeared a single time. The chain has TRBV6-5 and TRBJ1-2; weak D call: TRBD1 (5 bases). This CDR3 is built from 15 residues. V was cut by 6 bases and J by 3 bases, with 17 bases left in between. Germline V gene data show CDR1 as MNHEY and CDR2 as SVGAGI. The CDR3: CASSFDSLRDYGYTF. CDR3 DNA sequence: TGTGCCAGCAGCTTCGACAGCTTACGGGACTATGGCTACACCTTC.

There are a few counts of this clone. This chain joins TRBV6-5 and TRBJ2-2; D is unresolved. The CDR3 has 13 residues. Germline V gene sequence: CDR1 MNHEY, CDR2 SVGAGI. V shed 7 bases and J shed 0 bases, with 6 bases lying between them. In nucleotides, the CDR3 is TGTGCCAGCATGTCTTCGAACACCGGGGAGCTGTTTTTT. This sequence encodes CASMSSNTGELFF.

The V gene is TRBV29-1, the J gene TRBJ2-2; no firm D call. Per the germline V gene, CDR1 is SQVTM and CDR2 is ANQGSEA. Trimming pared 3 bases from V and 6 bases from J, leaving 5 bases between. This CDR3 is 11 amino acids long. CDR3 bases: TGCAGCGTTGACGGTTCCGGGGAGCTGTTTTTT. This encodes CSVDGSGELFF.

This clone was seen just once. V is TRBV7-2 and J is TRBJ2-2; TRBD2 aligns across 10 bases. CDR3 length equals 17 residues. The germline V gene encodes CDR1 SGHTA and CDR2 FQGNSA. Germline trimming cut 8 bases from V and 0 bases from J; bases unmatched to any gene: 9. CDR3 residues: CASRRSGGMSNTGELFF. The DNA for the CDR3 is TGTGCCAGCCGACGTAGCGGGGGGATGTCGAACACCGGGGAGCTGTTTTTT.

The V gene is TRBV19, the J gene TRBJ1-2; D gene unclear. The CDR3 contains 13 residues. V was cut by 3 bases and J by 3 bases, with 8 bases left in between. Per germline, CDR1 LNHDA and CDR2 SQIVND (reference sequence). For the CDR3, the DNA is TGTGCCAGTAGTATCGACCGGCACTATGGCTACACCTTC. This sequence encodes CASSIDRHYGYTF.

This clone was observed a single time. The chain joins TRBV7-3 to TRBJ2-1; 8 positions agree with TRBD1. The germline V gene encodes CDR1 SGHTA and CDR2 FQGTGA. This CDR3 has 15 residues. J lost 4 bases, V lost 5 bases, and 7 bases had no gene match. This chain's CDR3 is CASSPDRASYNEQFF. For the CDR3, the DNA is TGTGCCAGCAGCCCGGACAGGGCTTCTTACAATGAGCAGTTCTTC.

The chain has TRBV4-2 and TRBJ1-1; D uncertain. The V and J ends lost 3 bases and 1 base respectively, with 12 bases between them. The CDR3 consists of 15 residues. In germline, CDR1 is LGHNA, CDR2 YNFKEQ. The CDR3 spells CASSQEHLRNTEAFF. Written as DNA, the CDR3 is TGTGCCAGCAGCCAGGAACATCTAAGGAACACTGAAGCTTTCTTT.

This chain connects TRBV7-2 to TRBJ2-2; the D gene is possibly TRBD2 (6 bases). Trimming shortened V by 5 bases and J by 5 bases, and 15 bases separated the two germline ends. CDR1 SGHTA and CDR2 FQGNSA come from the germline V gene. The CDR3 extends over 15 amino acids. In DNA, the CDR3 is TGTGCCAGCAGCCCTGGGGGGTTAGGGACCGGGGAGCTGTTTTTT. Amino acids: CASSPGGLGTGELFF.

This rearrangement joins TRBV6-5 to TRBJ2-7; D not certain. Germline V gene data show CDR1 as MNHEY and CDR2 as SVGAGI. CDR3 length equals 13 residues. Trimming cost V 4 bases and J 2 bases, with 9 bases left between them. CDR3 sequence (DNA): TGTGCCAGCAGTTTTGGGCCGACCTACGAGCAGTACTTC. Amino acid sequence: CASSFGPTYEQYF.

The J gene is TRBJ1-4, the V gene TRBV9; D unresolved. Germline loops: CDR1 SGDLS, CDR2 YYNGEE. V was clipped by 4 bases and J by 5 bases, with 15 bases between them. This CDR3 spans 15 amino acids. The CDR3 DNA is TGTGCCAGCAGCCGTACTACAGAAAGGAATGAAAAACTGTTTTTT. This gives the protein CASSRTTERNEKLFF.

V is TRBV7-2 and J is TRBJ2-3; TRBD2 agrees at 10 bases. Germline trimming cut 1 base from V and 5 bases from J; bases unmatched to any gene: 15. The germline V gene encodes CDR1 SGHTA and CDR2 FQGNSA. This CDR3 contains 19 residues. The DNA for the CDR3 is TGTGCCAGCAGCTTAGAGGGGCTAGCGGGAGACCCCAACAGAGATACGCAGTATTTT. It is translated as CASSLEGLAGDPNRDTQYF.